This TCR beta chain was documented in a study of blood T cell repertoires in COVID-19. Overall study context: The origin of the acute and convalescent COVID-19 samples was the United States, Italy and Spain. In each case, the material was cDNA or gDNA derived from T cells, B-cell-depleted T cells, or PBMCs.

The germline CDR1 and CDR2 sequences are ENHRY and SYGVKD. The V end was cut by 2 bases, the J end by 0 bases, with 8 bases between. This CDR3 contains 15 residues. Original data processing: By means of reference gene primer amplification, nucleated cell counts were estimated. Using immunoSEQ multiplex PCR, the repertoire was profiled, and TCRdb retains in-frame clones only, with some absent. V, J and clone size were drawn from that table, and D and trimming were deduced from the DNA. The repertoire holds more than 150,000 clones, approximately 80% seen once, with more than 5.5% in the top ten. The TCR originated in a human donor in a cohort sampled during active COVID-19. The chain joins TRBV10-3 to TRBJ1-5; unclear D gene. The sequenced material came from peripheral blood. The CDR3 nucleotides read TGTGCCATCAGTGAGAGCGCTAATAGCAATCAGCCCCAGCATTTT. Its protein is CAISESANSNQPQHF.